These 21 T cell receptor beta chains share one sample of origin, sequenced in a study of T cells in women clearing cervical HPV infection. Some clones are missing from TCRdb's copy, which holds only in-frame ones; the method was immunoSEQ multiplex PCR. Recorded for this sample: over 45,000 clones. The specimen sequenced was blood buffy coat. The receptors here all came from a woman between 18 and 70 years old with a cervical HPV16 infection that either progressed to CIN3+ or cleared (not recorded which).

For this clone: The read halts 3 residues ahead of the CDR3 end, with the missing end drawn from the germline J gene. This chain joins TRBV11-2 and TRBJ2-7; TRBD2 aligns across 7 bases. The CDR3 length is 14 residues. Unmatched junction bases numbered 8, after V lost 4 bases and J lost 5 bases. Looked up from germline, CDR1 is SGHAT and CDR2 is FQNNGV. The sequenced part of the CDR3 DNA is TGTGCCAGCAGCTCAATGACCGGGGGGAACGAG. Protein: CASSSMTGGNE. The full-length CDR3 reads as CASSSMTGGNEQYF.

To note about this clone: The CDR3 goes on 3 residues after the read ends, and that part is filled in from the germline J gene. The rearrangement joins TRBV3-1 (or the pseudogene TRBV3-2) to TRBJ1-1; 8 bases are shared with TRBD1. In germline, CDR1 is LGHDT, CDR2 YNNKEL (reference sequence). The CDR3 is 12 residues long. The CDR3 bases that were read are TGTGCCAGCAGCCCCGGACAGGGCTTG. Translating it yields CASSPGQGL. The whole CDR3 protein reads CASSPGQGLAFF.

In regard to this clone: The read falls 3 residues short of the CDR3 end, and the missing part is taken from the germline J gene. The gene calls are TRBV18 and TRBJ1-2; 7 bases line up with TRBD1. The CDR3 has 15 residues. The germline V gene has CDR1 KGHSH and CDR2 LQKENI. CDR3 DNA, as far as it was read: TGTGCCAGCTCACCCGACAGGGCCAAATACAATGAC. Residues: CASSPDRAKYND. The whole CDR3 is CASSPDRAKYNDYTF. Looking up the rest from reference TRBV18 and TRBJ1-2 gives the full variable domain: NAGVMQNPRHLVRRRGQEARLRCSPMKGHSHVYWYRQLPEEGLKFMVYLQKENIIDESGMPKERFSAEFPKEGPSILRIQQVVRGDSAAYFCASSPDRAKYNDYTFGSGTRLTVV.

Regarding this clone: Read coverage stops 3 residues before the CDR3 terminus; the germline J gene supplies the remainder. The rearrangement uses TRBV18 and TRBJ2-3, with 8 bases that match TRBD2. V trimming: 2 bases; J trimming: 5 bases; junction bases outside the gene matches: 9. The germline V gene has CDR1 KGHSH and CDR2 LQKENI. CDR3 length equals 16 residues. The CDR3 here is CASSPGTRGAGDTQYF. Partial CDR3 DNA: TGTGCCAGCTCACCAGGGACTAGGGGGGCCGGAGATACG. The entire variable domain, with the rest obtained from reference TRBV18 and TRBJ2-3, is as follows: NAGVMQNPRHLVRRRGQEARLRCSPMKGHSHVYWYRQLPEEGLKFMVYLQKENIIDESGMPKERFSAEFPKEGPSILRIQQVVRGDSAAYFCASSPGTRGAGDTQYFGPGTRLTVL.

As for this clone: Sequencing ends 3 residues short of the CDR3 end; the germline J gene provides the rest. The chain combines TRBV12-3 or TRBV12-4 with TRBJ2-1, with no clear D. V was cut by 3 bases and J by 4 bases, with 7 bases left in between. This CDR3 contains 13 residues. The covered CDR3 bases are TGTGCCAGCAGTTTCGAAGGTTACAATGAG. This encodes CASSFEGYNE. The whole CDR3 protein reads CASSFEGYNEQFF.

Concerning this clone itself: Read coverage stops 3 residues before the CDR3 terminus; the germline J gene supplies the remainder. The chain links TRBV5-1 to TRBJ1-2, with a possible D match to TRBD1 (6 bases). Trimming took off 3 bases at V and 6 bases at J, with 27 bases between the two ends. This CDR3 is 18 amino acids long. Germline CDR1 and CDR2: SGHRS and YFSETQ. CDR3 sequence reads: CASSSWTPGAAEGDGYTF. CDR3 bases read: TGCGCCAGCAGCTCATGGACCCCAGGGGCCGCTGAGGGTGATGGC.

As concerns this clone: The read terminates 3 residues before the CDR3 end, so the remaining end is supplied by the germline J gene. The rearrangement uses TRBV7-9 and TRBJ2-2, with D perhaps matching TRBD1 (5 bases). There are 14 residues in the CDR3. From germline, CDR1 is SEHNR and CDR2 FQNEAQ (reference sequence). V shed 1 base and J shed 5 bases, with 8 bases lying between them. The CDR3 loop is CASSLGQGTGELFF. The covered CDR3 bases are TGTGCCAGCAGCTTAGGTCAGGGTACCGGGGAG.

Notes on this clone: The observed sequence ends 3 residues before the CDR3 terminus, with the missing tail filled in from the germline J gene. The chain joins TRBV12-3 or TRBV12-4 to TRBJ2-7; the match to TRBD1 covers 7 bases. The CDR3 contains 15 residues. V lost 5 bases and J lost 4; bases outside the gene matches: 11. CDR3 bases read: TGTGCCAGCAGTCCCCAGGACAGGATAGGGTACGAG. Protein product: CASSPQDRIGYE. The full CDR3 is CASSPQDRIGYEQYF.

Concerning this clone itself: Read data end 3 residues before the CDR3 end; the end is taken from the germline J gene. This rearrangement joins TRBV7-9 to TRBJ2-4, with D tentatively TRBD2 (5 bases). The CDR3 sequence is 14 residues long. Germline V gene sequence: CDR1 SEHNR, CDR2 FQNEAQ (reference sequence). The CDR3 DNA, read in part, is TGTGCCAGCAGCTTCACGGGGTTATCGGATGGT. Amino acid sequence: CASSFTGLSDG. The whole CDR3 reads CASSFTGLSDGQYF.

Regarding this clone: Sequencing ends 3 residues short of the CDR3 end; the germline J gene provides the rest. The chain is built from TRBV19 and TRBJ2-2; 7 positions agree with TRBD1. This CDR3 region has 17 residues. The trim removed 5 bases at V and 3 bases at J, leaving 12 bases unmatched. Germline V gives CDR1 LNHDA, CDR2 SQIVND (reference sequence). Incomplete CDR3 DNA: TGTGCCAGTAGTCGCAAACTGACAGGGTTGGACACCGGGGAG. This gives the protein CASSRKLTGLDTGE. The CDR3, in full, reads CASSRKLTGLDTGELFF.

As for this clone: Sequencing ends 3 residues short of the CDR3 end; the germline J gene provides the rest. The chain uses TRBV19 and TRBJ2-1; maybe TRBD2 (5 bases). Trimming stripped 0 bases from V and 6 bases from J, with 12 bases between. Per germline, CDR1 LNHDA and CDR2 SQIVND (reference sequence). The CDR3 extends over 15 amino acids. Here the CDR3 reads CASSIDLGLINEQFF. The sequenced CDR3 bases are TGTGCCAGTAGTATAGACCTTGGACTGATCAATGAG.

About this clone itself: Relative to the germline gene, one junction end is altered; a read error may explain this. From the germline J gene comes the end of the CDR3, since the read stops 3 residues before it. The sample contains more than one DNA sequence encoding this CDR3. The V and J genes are TRBV7-2 and TRBJ1-3; a weak D match, TRBD1 (6 bases). The germline gives CDR1 SGHTA, CDR2 FQGNSA. The CDR3 has 14 residues. CDR3 in amino acids: CASSFSRGSDTIYF. The DNA read from the CDR3 is TGTGCCAGCAGCTTTTCCAGGGGTTCTGACACT.

On this clone: The CDR3 end is not reached by the read, which stops 3 residues before it; the germline J gene fills it in. The chain carries TRBV20-1 and TRBJ1-4; no reliable D call. Trimming took 5 bases from V and 4 from J, leaving 17 bases between them. Germline V gene lookup returns CDR1 DFQATT and CDR2 SNEGSKA (reference sequence). The CDR3 contains 15 residues. CDR3 in amino acids: CSASDWAGFNEKLFF. The part of the CDR3 DNA that was read is TGCAGTGCTTCAGATTGGGCAGGTTTTAATGAAAAA.

A word on this clone: The read comes to an end 3 residues before the CDR3 does, leaving the germline J gene to fill in the end. The chain employs TRBV6-1 and TRBJ1-5, with D maybe TRBD1 (5 bases). The germline CDR1 and CDR2 sequences are MNHNS and SASEGT. The V end was cut by 3 bases, the J end by 0 bases, with 6 bases between. CDR3 length: 14 residues. The part of the CDR3 DNA that was read is TGTGCCAGCAGTGACAGGGATAGCAATCAGCCC. It translates to CASSDRDSNQP. In full, the CDR3 reads CASSDRDSNQPQHF.

Comment on this clone: The CDR3 extends 3 residues past the end of the read, so its final part is completed from the germline J gene. The chain is built from TRBV5-5 and TRBJ1-5; tentative D call: TRBD1 (5 bases). This CDR3 region has 15 residues. Germline values: CDR1 SGHKS, CDR2 YYEKEE (reference sequence). Trimming took 3 bases from V and 3 from J, leaving 13 bases between them. The covered CDR3 bases are TGTGCCAGCAGCTATTCTGACAGCCCCAATCAGCCC. This codes for CASSYSDSPNQP. The entire CDR3 reads CASSYSDSPNQPQHF. The variable domain in full, completed from reference TRBV5-5 and TRBJ1-5, reads DAGVTQSPTHLIKTRGQQVTLRCSPISGHKSVSWYQQVLGQGPQFIFQYYEKEERGRGNFPDRFSARQFPNYSSELNVNALLLGDSALYLCASSYSDSPNQPQHFGDGTRLSIL.

To note about this clone: The sequence runs out 3 residues before the end of the CDR3; the remainder is reconstructed from the germline J gene. The chain recombines TRBV7-9 with TRBJ1-1; D is perhaps TRBD1 (6 bases). V dropped 5 bases and J dropped 4 bases, with 17 bases sitting between them. This CDR3 region has 15 residues. Germline V gives CDR1 SEHNR, CDR2 FQNEAQ (reference sequence). The DNA read from the CDR3 is TGTGCCAGCAGCCCAGGGGCTTGGGGGAGCACTGAA. It specifies CASSPGAWGSTE. The entire CDR3 is CASSPGAWGSTEAFF.

Points on this clone: The read ends 3 residues before the CDR3 terminus; that terminus is restored from the germline J gene. This sequence joins TRBV9 and TRBJ2-2, with 7 bases fitting TRBD1. The V segment lost 4 bases and the J segment 2 bases; nucleotides outside the gene matches: 11. Germline V gene lookup returns CDR1 SGDLS and CDR2 YYNGEE. The CDR3 is 17 amino acids. The sequenced CDR3 bases are TGTGCCAGCAGCCTTAACAACAGGGGAATTAACACCGGGGAG. It is translated as CASSLNNRGINTGE. The entire CDR3 sequence reads CASSLNNRGINTGELFF.

The CDR3 is CASSLGPGFNQPQHF. The CDR3 bases that were read are TGTGCCAGCAGCTTAGGGCCAGGGTTCAATCAGCCC. The chain is built from TRBV7-9 and TRBJ1-5; D is possibly TRBD1 (5 bases). The missing CDR3 end, 3 residues past where the read stops, is filled in from the germline J gene. Germline CDR1 is SEHNR and CDR2 is FQNEAQ (reference sequence). CDR3 length: 15 residues. Between the trimmed V and J ends, which lost 1 base and 3 bases, there was a span of 10 bases.

Worth noting for this clone: The read ends 3 residues early relative to the CDR3; the germline J gene fills the gap. This chain joins TRBV5-1 and TRBJ1-2; D is perhaps TRBD1 (5 bases). The CDR3 contains 15 residues. Per the germline V gene, CDR1 is SGHRS and CDR2 is YFSETQ. Trimming stripped 2 bases from V and 7 bases from J, with 18 bases between. The CDR3 reads CASSLRASGAAGYTF. The DNA read from the CDR3 is TGCGCCAGCAGCTTAAGGGCGTCTGGGGCCGCTGGC.

Comment on this clone: The read terminates 3 residues ahead of where the CDR3 ends, so the germline J gene completes it. The rearrangement links TRBV7-8 to TRBJ1-1; the D is unclear. CDR1 and CDR2 (germline): SGHVS, FQNEAQ. This CDR3 region has 14 residues. Trimming pared 1 base from V and 1 base from J, leaving 7 bases between. The CDR3 bases that were read are TGTGCCAGCAGCTTAGTGCGGAGGAACACTGAA. It yields the protein CASSLVRRNTE. The whole CDR3 region reads CASSLVRRNTEAFF. Combining the CDR3 with reference TRBV7-8 and TRBJ1-1 gives the whole variable domain GAGVSQSPRYKVAKRGQDVALRCDPISGHVSLFWYQQALGQGPEFLTYFQNEAQLDKSGLPSDRFFAERPEGSVSTLKIQRTQQEDSAVYLCASSLVRRNTEAFFGQGTRLTVV.

Comment on this clone: The read finishes 3 residues shy of the CDR3 end, and the germline J gene is used to complete it. The rearrangement uses TRBV5-1 and TRBJ2-2; 9 bases fit TRBD1. Germline CDR1 SGHRS, CDR2 YFSETQ. With V trimmed by 3 bases and J by 6 bases, 9 bases remained unmatched. The CDR3 has 16 residues. The CDR3 DNA, read in part, is TGCGCCAGCAGCTATAACGGACAGGGGTCGGCCGGGGAG. It codes for CASSYNGQGSAGE. The CDR3 as a whole reads CASSYNGQGSAGELFF.